The 23 T cell receptor beta chains reported below all come from one sample, sequenced in a study of PD-L1 blockade in urothelial cancer. Time point reported: pretreatment peripheral blood. Sequenced by immunoSEQ multiplex PCR; TCRdb stores in-frame clones only, minus some. The repertoire includes 35,000 to 50,000 clones, 65% to 85% of them detected once, and about 16% sits in the top ten. The starting material was PBMCs, obtained around atezolizumab (anti-PD-L1) treatment. The receptor source for this set is a man aged 60 to 75 with urothelial cancer.

This clone was observed once. The chain uses TRBV29-1 and TRBJ2-5; no firm D call. Per the germline V gene, CDR1 is SQVTM and CDR2 is ANQGSEA. V lost 5 bases, J lost 4 bases, and 17 bases lay in between. The CDR3 sequence is 14 residues long. The CDR3 loop is CSVPQWPGSETQYF. The CDR3 bases are TGCAGCGTTCCCCAATGGCCGGGTTCAGAGACCCAGTACTTC.

V usage is TRBV4-1 and J usage is TRBJ1-1; D unresolved. V lost 1 base, J lost 8 bases, and 11 bases lay in between. Per the germline V gene, CDR1 is MGHRA and CDR2 is YSYEKL. This CDR3 spans 13 amino acids. The CDR3 nucleotides read TGCGCCAGCAGCCAAGTAGGTAGCGGCGAAGCTTTCTTT. Its translation: CASSQVGSGEAFF.

The V and J genes are TRBV6-5 and TRBJ2-7; D might be TRBD2 (5 bases). V dropped 4 bases and J dropped 6 bases, with 13 bases sitting between them. Germline lookup yields CDR1 MNHEY and CDR2 SVGAGI. This CDR3 comprises 13 residues. DNA for the CDR3: TGTGCCAGCAGTTCCACTTGGGAGCGCGAGCAGTACTTC. Translation: CASSSTWEREQYF.

The chain couples TRBV7-2 to TRBJ1-2; D uncertain. Germline V gene sequence: CDR1 SGHTA, CDR2 FQGNSA. Trimming removed 0 bases from V and 0 bases from J, with 8 bases in between. The length of the CDR3 is 15 residues. CDR3 DNA: TGTGCCAGCAGCTTAGCTCTCAACACTAACTATGGCTACACCTTC. It translates to CASSLALNTNYGYTF.

The V gene is TRBV7-9, the J gene TRBJ1-2; D is perhaps TRBD1 (6 bases). CDR1 and CDR2 (germline): SEHNR, FQNEAQ (reference sequence). The CDR3 extends over 15 amino acids. V was pared by 6 bases and J by 1 base, with 15 bases between. CDR3 nucleotide sequence: TGTGCCAGCAGTCCGGGGGGCGGGGGTAACTATGGCTACACCTTC. It codes for CASSPGGGGNYGYTF.

This clone was detected a few times. The chain uses TRBV28 and TRBJ1-4, with 7 bases aligning to TRBD1. This CDR3 is built from 15 residues. V lost 5 bases, J lost 0 bases, and 3 bases stayed unmatched. Germline V gives CDR1 MDHEN, CDR2 SYDVKM. The CDR3 sequence is CASSGQGATNEKLFF. The CDR3 DNA sequence: TGTGCCAGCAGTGGTCAGGGGGCAACTAATGAAAAACTGTTTTTT.

The chain employs TRBV28 and TRBJ2-3, with TRBD1 identical over 10 bases. The CDR3 consists of 13 residues. V shed 7 bases and J 11 bases; nucleotides not matched to a gene: 9. Germline V gives CDR1 MDHEN, CDR2 SYDVKM. The chain's CDR3 is CASKFSGDRGQYF. CDR3 nucleotides: TGTGCCAGCAAGTTCAGCGGGGACAGGGGGCAGTATTTT.

The gene calls are TRBV2 and TRBJ2-7; D may be TRBD2 (5 bases). This CDR3 spans 14 amino acids. The germline V gene has CDR1 SNHLY and CDR2 FYNNEI. The ends were cut back, 5 bases at V and 3 bases at J, with 14 bases in the middle. The CDR3 is CASSPAGLGYEQYF. Written as DNA, the CDR3 is TGTGCCAGCAGTCCGGCGGGTTTAGGCTACGAGCAGTACTTC.

V usage is TRBV10-3 and J usage is TRBJ1-1; possible D gene TRBD1, 5 bases. The germline V gene encodes CDR1 ENHRY and CDR2 SYGVKD. With 1 base removed from V and 0 bases from J, the gap between germline ends came to 12 bases. The CDR3 contains 16 residues. The CDR3 sequence is CAISEYRLQVNTEAFF. The CDR3 nucleotides read TGTGCCATCAGTGAGTATAGGTTACAGGTGAACACTGAAGCTTTCTTT.

The rearrangement uses TRBV2 and TRBJ1-5; D remains ambiguous. Trimming took off 6 bases at V and 5 bases at J, with 14 bases between the two ends. CDR3 length: 14 residues. Germline V lookup: CDR1 SNHLY, CDR2 FYNNEI. DNA of the CDR3: TGTGCCAGCAGGGTCGGTCATTTGGATCAGCCCCAGCATTTT. It is translated as CASRVGHLDQPQHF.

The sample holds a few counts of this clone. The rearrangement links TRBV7-9 to TRBJ1-2, with 7 bases aligning to TRBD1. CDR1 is SEHNR and CDR2 is FQNEAQ in the germline V gene (reference sequence). V trimming: 5 bases; J trimming: 5 bases; junction bases outside the gene matches: 8. The CDR3 consists of 14 residues. CDR3 in DNA: TGTGCCAGCAGCCTTGGGACAGCCCTGTATGGCTACACCTTC. It specifies CASSLGTALYGYTF. The variable domain in full, with the rest retrieved from reference TRBV7-9 and TRBJ1-2, is DTGVSQNPRHKITKRGQNVTFRCDPISEHNRLYWYRQTLGQGPEFLTYFQNEAQLEKSRLLSDRFSAERPKGSFSTLEIQRTEQGDSAMYLCASSLGTALYGYTFGSGTRLTVV.

CDR3 DNA: TGTGCCAGCAGCTTAGAAGGGGCGAATCAGCCCCAGCATTTT. Protein: CASSLEGANQPQHF. This rearrangement joins TRBV7-9 to TRBJ1-5, with D perhaps matching TRBD1 (5 bases). Looked up from germline, CDR1 is SEHNR and CDR2 is FQNEAQ (reference sequence). The V end was cut by 1 base, the J end by 4 bases, with 8 bases between. The CDR3 consists of 14 residues.

The J gene is TRBJ1-2, the V gene TRBV28; 8 bases are a match to TRBD1. With V trimmed by 5 bases and J by 1 base, 9 bases remained unmatched. This CDR3 has 16 amino acids. Germline V CDR1 and CDR2: MDHEN, SYDVKM. DNA of the CDR3: TGTGCCAGCAGTACACAGGGGGATCCCGTTAACTATGGCTACACCTTC. This encodes CASSTQGDPVNYGYTF.

The chain couples TRBV4-2 to TRBJ1-1, with D maybe TRBD1 (5 bases). V lost 4 bases and J 3 bases, leaving 15 bases between the germline ends. Germline CDR1 is LGHNA and CDR2 is YNFKEQ. The CDR3 totals 15 residues. This chain's CDR3 is CASSPRGGEDTEAFF. DNA of the CDR3: TGTGCCAGCAGCCCGCGTGGAGGGGAGGACACTGAAGCTTTCTTT.

The chain is built from TRBV10-3 and TRBJ1-1; 10 positions match TRBD1. The J segment lost 3 bases and the V segment lost 5 bases, leaving 3 bases of the junction unmatched. The germline V gene encodes CDR1 ENHRY and CDR2 SYGVKD. The CDR3 consists of 14 residues. The CDR3 loop is CAISIGQGDTEAFF. The DNA for the CDR3 is TGTGCCATCAGTATAGGACAGGGGGACACTGAAGCTTTCTTT.

The chain has TRBV2 and TRBJ2-3; a possible D gene is TRBD2 (5 bases). CDR1 is SNHLY and CDR2 is FYNNEI in the germline V gene. The V gene lost 4 bases and the J gene lost 4 bases, with 6 bases spanning the gap. This CDR3 has 12 amino acids. CDR3 region: CASSADSDTQYF. Here the CDR3 DNA reads TGTGCCAGCAGTGCGGACTCAGATACGCAGTATTTT.

The sample holds a few counts of this clone. The gene calls are TRBV5-4 and TRBJ1-6; 11 bases match TRBD1. After removal of 4 bases from V and 7 bases from J, the junction contained 4 bases not matched to a gene. The CDR3 is 15 residues long. Germline-derived CDR1 and CDR2 are SGHNT and YYREEE (reference sequence). The CDR3 nucleotides are TGTGCCAGCAGCCTTGGACAGGGGGCGAATTCACCCCTCCACTTT. Protein sequence: CASSLGQGANSPLHF.

This chain links TRBV4-3 with TRBJ2-2; 10 positions match TRBD2. J lost 5 bases, V lost 0 bases, and 9 bases had no gene match. CDR1 and CDR2 from the germline V gene are LGHNA and YSLEER. The CDR3 has 18 residues. The DNA of the CDR3 is TGCGCCAGCAGCCAAGATGCGGGAGCGGGAGGGAGGACCGGGGAGCTGTTTTTT. The encoded protein is CASSQDAGAGGRTGELFF.

The rearrangement uses TRBV10-3 and TRBJ2-5; 7 positions agree with TRBD2. V shed 6 bases, J shed 7 bases, and the junction held 14 bases outside the gene matches. The germline gives CDR1 ENHRY, CDR2 SYGVKD. There are 15 residues in the CDR3. The CDR3: CAIRRDLGGGGTQYF. Here the CDR3 DNA reads TGTGCCATCAGGAGAGACTTGGGTGGGGGGGGGACCCAGTACTTC.

The chain couples TRBV4-1 to TRBJ2-1; tentatively, D is TRBD1 (5 bases). The CDR3 sequence is 15 residues long. In germline, CDR1 is MGHRA, CDR2 YSYEKL. The V end lost 3 bases, the J end lost 8 bases, and 17 bases lay between the germline ends. CDR3 loop: CASSHSGSLIYEQFF. The CDR3 region has the DNA TGCGCCAGCAGCCATTCAGGGTCCCTCATCTATGAGCAGTTCTTC.

The chain couples TRBV5-1 to TRBJ1-3; a possible D gene is TRBD1 (6 bases). Trimming shortened V by 3 bases and J by 0 bases, and 16 bases separated the two germline ends. The germline gives CDR1 SGHRS, CDR2 YFSETQ. This CDR3 has 17 amino acids. The CDR3 bases are TGCGCCAGCAGCTCAAGGGGGGGGCCAGGCTCTGGAAACACCATATATTTT. It is translated as CASSSRGGPGSGNTIYF.

The rearrangement links TRBV12-5 to TRBJ1-2; 8 bases match TRBD1. CDR1 is LGHNT, CDR2 FRNRAP, per germline. The CDR3 consists of 17 residues. Germline trimming cut 2 bases from V and 4 bases from J; bases unmatched to any gene: 12. The CDR3 DNA follows: TGTGCTAGTGGTTTGTTTCCATACAGGGGGGTAGGCTATGGCTACACCTTC. Translated, it gives CASGLFPYRGVGYGYTF.

As regards this clone: Mismatch with germline at one junction end may stem from a read error. The chain is built from TRBV5-1 and TRBJ2-1; 14 nucleotides line up with TRBD2. CDR3 length: 16 amino acids. Germline loops: CDR1 SGHRS, CDR2 YFSETQ. DNA for the CDR3: TGCGCCAGCAGTTTGGGGGGGACTAGCGGGAGCAATGAGCAGTTCTTC. It encodes CASSLGGTSGSNEQFF.